Below, one TCR beta chain is given with its context. The target antigen is unknown. The data originate from a study of beta chain features in type 1 diabetes. Expressed TCRB transcripts got sequenced, as all isolated RNA was reverse transcribed. Mean read depth for naive, central memory and regulatory T cell samples was approximately 3.57 million reads. Measured with immunoSEQ multiplex PCR; TCRdb has only the in-frame clones, and not every one. The table includes approximately 600,000 clones, roughly 12% detected once. Study-wide results and caveats: In all four CD4+ subsets, TCRB CDR3 length was significantly, moderately reduced in type 1 diabetes. Naive, central memory and regulatory TCRB repertoires appeared more similar among patients than healthy donors.

CDR3 length: 16 residues. Per the germline V gene, CDR1 is LNHDA and CDR2 is SQIVND (reference sequence). V trimming: 3 bases; J trimming: 5 bases; junction bases outside the gene matches: 10. The sample was naive CD4+ T cells from blood. The clonotype comes from a young man with type 1 diabetes. The chain couples TRBV19 to TRBJ2-5; 9 positions agree with TRBD1. Here the CDR3 DNA reads TGTGCCAGTAGTATCGGTCCGGGACAGGGAATGGAGACCCAGTACTTC. Its translation: CASSIGPGQGMETQYF.